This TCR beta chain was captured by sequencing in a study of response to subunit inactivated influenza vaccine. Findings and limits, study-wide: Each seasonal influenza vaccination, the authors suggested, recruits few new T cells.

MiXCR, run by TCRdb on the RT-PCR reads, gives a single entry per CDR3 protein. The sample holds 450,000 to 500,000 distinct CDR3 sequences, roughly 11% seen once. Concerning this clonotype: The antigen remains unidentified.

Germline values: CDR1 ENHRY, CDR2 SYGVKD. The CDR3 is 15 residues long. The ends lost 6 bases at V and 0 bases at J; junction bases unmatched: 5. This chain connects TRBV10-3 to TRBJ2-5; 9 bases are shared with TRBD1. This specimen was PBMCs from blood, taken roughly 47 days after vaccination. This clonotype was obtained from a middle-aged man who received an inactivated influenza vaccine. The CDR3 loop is CAIRTRQGDQETQYF. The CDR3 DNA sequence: TGTGCCATCAGAACCCGACAGGGGGACCAAGAGACCCAGTACTTC.